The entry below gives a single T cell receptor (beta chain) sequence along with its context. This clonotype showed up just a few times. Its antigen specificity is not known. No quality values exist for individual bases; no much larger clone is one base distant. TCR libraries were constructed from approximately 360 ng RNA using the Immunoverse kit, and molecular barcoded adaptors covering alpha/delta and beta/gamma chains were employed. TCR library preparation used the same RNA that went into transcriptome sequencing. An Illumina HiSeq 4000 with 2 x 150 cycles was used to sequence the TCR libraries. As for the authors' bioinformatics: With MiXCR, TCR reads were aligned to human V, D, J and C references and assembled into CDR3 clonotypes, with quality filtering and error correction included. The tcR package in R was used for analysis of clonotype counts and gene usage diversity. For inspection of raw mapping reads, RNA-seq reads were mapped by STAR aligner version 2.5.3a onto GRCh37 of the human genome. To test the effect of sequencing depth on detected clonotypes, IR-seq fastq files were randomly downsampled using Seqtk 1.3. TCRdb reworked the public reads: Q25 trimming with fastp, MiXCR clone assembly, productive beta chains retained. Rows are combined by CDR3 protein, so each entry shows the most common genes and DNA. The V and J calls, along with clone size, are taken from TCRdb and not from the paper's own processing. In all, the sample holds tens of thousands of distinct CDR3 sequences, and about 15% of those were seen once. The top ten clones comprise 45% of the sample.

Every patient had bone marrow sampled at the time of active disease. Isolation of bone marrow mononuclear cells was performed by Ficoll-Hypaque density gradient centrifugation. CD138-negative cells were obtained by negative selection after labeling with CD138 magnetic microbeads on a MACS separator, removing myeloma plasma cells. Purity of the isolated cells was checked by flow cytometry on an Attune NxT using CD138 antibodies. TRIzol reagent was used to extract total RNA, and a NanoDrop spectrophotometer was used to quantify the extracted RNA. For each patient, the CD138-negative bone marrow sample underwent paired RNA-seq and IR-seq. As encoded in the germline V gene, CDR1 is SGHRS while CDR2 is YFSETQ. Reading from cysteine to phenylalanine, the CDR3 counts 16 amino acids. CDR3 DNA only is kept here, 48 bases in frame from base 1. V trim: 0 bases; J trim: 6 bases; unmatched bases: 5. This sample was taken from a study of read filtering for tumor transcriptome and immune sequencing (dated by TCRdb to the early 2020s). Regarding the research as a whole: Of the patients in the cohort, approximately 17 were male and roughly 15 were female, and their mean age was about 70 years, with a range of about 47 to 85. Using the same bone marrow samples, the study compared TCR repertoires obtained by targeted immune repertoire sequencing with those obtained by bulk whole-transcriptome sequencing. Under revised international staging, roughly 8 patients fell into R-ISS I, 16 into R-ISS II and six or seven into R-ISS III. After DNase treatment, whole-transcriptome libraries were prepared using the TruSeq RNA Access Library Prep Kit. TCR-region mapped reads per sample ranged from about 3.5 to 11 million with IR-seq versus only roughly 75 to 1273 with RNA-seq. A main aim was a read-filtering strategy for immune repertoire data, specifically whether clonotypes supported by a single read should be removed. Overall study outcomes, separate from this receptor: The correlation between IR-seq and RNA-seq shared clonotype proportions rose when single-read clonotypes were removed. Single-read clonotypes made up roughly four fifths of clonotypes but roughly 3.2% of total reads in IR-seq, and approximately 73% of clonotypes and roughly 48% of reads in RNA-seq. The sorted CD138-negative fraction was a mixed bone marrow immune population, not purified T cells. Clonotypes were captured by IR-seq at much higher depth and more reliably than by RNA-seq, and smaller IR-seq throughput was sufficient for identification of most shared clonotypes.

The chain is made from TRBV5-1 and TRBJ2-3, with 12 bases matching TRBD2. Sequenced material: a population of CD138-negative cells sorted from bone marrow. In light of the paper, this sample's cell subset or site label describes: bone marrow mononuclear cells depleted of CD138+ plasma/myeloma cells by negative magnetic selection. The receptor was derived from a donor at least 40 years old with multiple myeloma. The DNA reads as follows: TGCGCCAGCAGCTTGGGACTAGCGGGAGCGGGGGATACGCAGTATTTT. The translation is CASSLGLAGAGDTQYF.